This TCR beta chain was profiled in a study of PD-L1 blockade in urothelial cancer. In the study overall: Patients' prior chemotherapy regimens numbered 0 to 3. The median T cell count in blood samples was 141,255. Investigators checked blood 3 weeks (second dose) and 6 weeks after treatment start. Whole-study results and caveats: Enhanced expansion of tumor-associated blood clones at 3 weeks characterized durable-benefit patients.

V shed 5 bases and J 1 base; nucleotides not matched to a gene: 6. Germline V gene sequence: CDR1 LNHDA, CDR2 SQIVND (reference sequence). The CDR3 runs 15 residues. Details on this clone: Its antigen is unknown.

The time point was: peripheral blood 6 weeks after treatment start. Assay used: immunoSEQ multiplex PCR; TCRdb lists only in-frame clones, some missing. The sample comprises about 66,000 clones, roughly 90% of which are singletons, and approximately 11% rests with the top ten. The receptor was isolated from a man aged 55 to 69 with urothelial cancer. The chain carries TRBV19 and TRBJ2-7, with TRBD1 matching over 9 bases. This specimen was PBMCs, taken around atezolizumab (anti-PD-L1) treatment. The CDR3 loop is CASSDRDRASYEQYF. As DNA, the CDR3 is TGTGCCAGTAGTGACCGGGACAGGGCATCCTACGAGCAGTACTTC. Using reference TRBV19 and TRBJ2-7 for the parts outside the CDR3, the full variable domain is DGGITQSPKYLFRKEGQNVTLSCEQNLNHDAMYWYRQDPGQGLRLIYYSQIVNDFQKGDIAEGYSVSREKKESFPLTVTSAQKNPTAFYLCASSDRDRASYEQYFGPGTRLTVT.